The next 15 T cell receptor beta chains were all read from a single sample in a study of CD8+CD57+ T cells in acquired aplastic anemia. Profiles of TCR beta VDJ and CDR3 were generated from a genomic DNA template. TCRdb itself ran the reads through MiXCR, one entry per CDR3 protein. The data show fewer than 200,000 distinct CDR3 sequences, roughly 40% seen once. The sample was sorted CD4+, CD8+, or CD8+CD57+ T cells (not recorded which) from PBMCs. The receptors shown here come from a human donor in good health.

The V and J genes are TRBV7-3 and TRBJ2-7; 10 bases agree with TRBD2. V shed 1 base, J shed 1 base, and the junction held 7 bases outside the gene matches. The CDR3 sequence is 17 residues long. CDR1 is SGHTA, CDR2 FQGTGA, per germline. CDR3 nucleotide sequence: TGTGCCAGCAGCTTAAAGGGCGGGACTAGCGTTTCCTACGAGCAGTACTTC. It yields the protein CASSLKGGTSVSYEQYF.

This clonotype was counted at least ten times. This sequence joins TRBV12-3 or TRBV12-4 and TRBJ2-1; TRBD1 matches 10 bases. Trimming took 7 bases from V and 7 from J; bases not matched to a gene: 10. CDR3 length: 15 amino acids. CDR3 residues: CASTSRDRGRNEQFF. The CDR3 DNA reads TGTGCCAGCACCTCCCGGGACAGGGGTAGGAATGAGCAGTTCTTC.

This chain connects TRBV11-1 to TRBJ1-2; D might be TRBD1 (5 bases). This CDR3 is built from 16 residues. Between the trimmed V and J ends, which lost 1 base and 4 bases, there was a span of 16 bases. Germline V gene lookup returns CDR1 SGHAT and CDR2 FQDESV (reference sequence). CDR3 region: CASSLVRGSPSYGYTF. CDR3 sequence (DNA): TGTGCCAGCAGCTTAGTTCGGGGCAGTCCTTCCTATGGCTACACCTTC.

This clonotype appeared many times. The chain employs TRBV15 and TRBJ2-5, with D possibly called TRBD1 or TRBD2 (5 bases each). V lost 7 bases and J lost 2, with 11 bases in between. The CDR3 runs to 13 residues. Looked up from germline, CDR1 is LNHNV and CDR2 is YYDKDF (reference sequence). In nucleotides, the CDR3 is TGTGCCACCAACCGGGGCCTTCAAGAGACCCAGTACTTC. Translation: CATNRGLQETQYF.

Of note for this clonotype: One junction end does not reproduce the germline sequence, and a read error may be involved. The chain combines TRBV2 with TRBJ2-2, with D possibly matching TRBD1 (6 bases). The CDR3 runs to 14 residues. CDR1 SNHLY and CDR2 FYNNEI come from the germline V gene. The chain's CDR3 is CAGQRHSNTGELFF. Here the CDR3 DNA reads TGCGCCGGACAGCGGCATTCGAACACCGGGGAGCTGTTTTTT.

The J gene is TRBJ2-7, the V gene TRBV15; D gene uncertain. Germline V CDR1 and CDR2: LNHNV, YYDKDF (reference sequence). This CDR3 has 11 amino acids. For the CDR3, the DNA is TGTGCACCTCCGTGCTCCTACGAGCAGTACTTC. This codes for CAPPCSYEQYF.

This clonotype has at least ten counts. The V and J genes are TRBV7-9 and TRBJ1-1; D is unresolved. Trimming cost V 1 base and J 6 bases, with 12 bases left between them. Germline assignment: CDR1 SEHNR and CDR2 FQNEAQ (reference sequence). The CDR3 consists of 14 residues. This CDR3 is CASSLVHADAEAFF. In DNA, the CDR3 is TGTGCCAGCAGCTTAGTTCACGCGGACGCTGAAGCTTTCTTT.

The sample holds a few counts of this clonotype. The chain couples TRBV29-1 to TRBJ1-4; no clear D gene. Trimming shortened V by 0 bases and J by 6 bases, and 11 bases separated the two germline ends. Germline V gene sequence: CDR1 SQVTM, CDR2 ANQGSEA. The CDR3 has 14 amino acids. CDR3 sequence reads: CSVEEWGGDEKLFF. CDR3 nucleotides: TGCAGCGTTGAAGAGTGGGGTGGTGATGAAAAACTGTTTTTT.

V usage is TRBV19 and J usage is TRBJ1-4; D uncertain. The CDR3 contains 14 residues. The V end was cut by 4 bases, the J end by 8 bases, with 14 bases between. Germline CDR1 reads LNHDA; CDR2 reads SQIVND (reference sequence). CDR3 nucleotides: TGTGCCAGTAGTAGCCTCTACGACTCCGAAAAACTGTTTTTT. Translated: CASSSLYDSEKLFF.

CDR3 bases: TGTGCCAGTAGTCCACAGGGGATCGAGCAGTACTTC. It encodes CASSPQGIEQYF. The chain couples TRBV2 to TRBJ2-7; 7 nucleotides align to TRBD1. Looked up from germline, CDR1 is SNHLY and CDR2 is FYNNEI. The CDR3 spans 12 residues. V lost 9 bases, J lost 6 bases, and 8 bases stayed unmatched. Combining the CDR3 with reference TRBV2 and TRBJ2-7 gives the whole variable domain EPEVTQTPSHQVTQMGQEVILRCVPISNHLYFYWYRQILGQKVEFLVSFYNNEISEKSEIFDDQFSVERPDGSNFTLKIRSTKLEDSAMYFCASSPQGIEQYFGPGTRLTVT.

This clonotype showed up just a few times. The chain carries TRBV7-9 and TRBJ2-7; tentatively, D is TRBD1 (5 bases). This CDR3 has 12 amino acids. Germline loops: CDR1 SEHNR, CDR2 FQNEAQ (reference sequence). V lost 4 bases and J lost 5, with 9 bases in between. The CDR3 bases are TGTGCCAGCAGCTGGACACAAGACGAGCAGTACTTC. It translates to CASSWTQDEQYF.

This clonotype was recorded at least ten times. The chain is built from TRBV10-3 and TRBJ2-1; 11 nucleotides align to TRBD2. Germline values: CDR1 ENHRY, CDR2 SYGVKD. The CDR3 runs 15 residues. V trimming: 5 bases; J trimming: 4 bases; junction bases outside the gene matches: 4. CDR3 loop: CAISTGTSGYNEQFF. The CDR3 coding sequence is TGTGCCATCAGTACCGGGACTAGCGGATACAATGAGCAGTTCTTC.

This clonotype showed up many times. CDR3 DNA sequence: TGTGCCAGCAGGAGACAGGGTTACGAGCAGTACTTC. Translation gives CASRRQGYEQYF. This chain links TRBV7-2 with TRBJ2-7; the match to TRBD1 covers 7 bases. Per germline, CDR1 SGHTA and CDR2 FQGNSA. There are 12 residues in the CDR3. Germline trimming cut 6 bases from V and 4 bases from J; bases unmatched to any gene: 3.

In this sample, this clonotype turned up once. The CDR3 DNA follows: TGTGCCAGCAGTTTTGACGGGAGCTATGGCTACACCTTC. Protein sequence: CASSFDGSYGYTF. The chain joins TRBV2 to TRBJ1-2; the D is unclear. The CDR3 has 13 amino acids. The V end was cut by 5 bases, the J end by 4 bases, with 11 bases between. Germline CDR1 SNHLY, CDR2 FYNNEI.

This clonotype turned up a few times. The V gene is TRBV27, the J gene TRBJ2-1, with 8 bases identical to TRBD2. The trim removed 2 bases at V and 4 bases at J, leaving 7 bases unmatched. Per germline, CDR1 MNHEY and CDR2 SMNVEV (reference sequence). The CDR3 is made up of 16 amino acids. The CDR3 is CASSLLASGFYNEQFF. The CDR3 DNA follows: TGTGCCAGCAGTTTACTGGCTAGCGGGTTTTACAATGAGCAGTTCTTC.